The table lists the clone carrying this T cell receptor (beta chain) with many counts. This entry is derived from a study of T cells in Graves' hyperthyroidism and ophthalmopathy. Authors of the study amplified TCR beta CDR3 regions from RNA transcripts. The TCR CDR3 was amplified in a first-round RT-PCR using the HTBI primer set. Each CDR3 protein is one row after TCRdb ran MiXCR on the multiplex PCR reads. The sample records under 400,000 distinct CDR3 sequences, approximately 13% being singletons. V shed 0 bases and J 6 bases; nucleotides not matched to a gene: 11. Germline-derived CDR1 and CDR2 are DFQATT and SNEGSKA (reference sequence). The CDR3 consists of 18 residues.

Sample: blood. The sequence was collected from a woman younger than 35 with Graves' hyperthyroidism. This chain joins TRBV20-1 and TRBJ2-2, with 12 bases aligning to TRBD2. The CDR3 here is CSARDARLAGVGAGELFF. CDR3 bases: TGCAGTGCTAGAGATGCCCGACTAGCGGGAGTAGGTGCCGGGGAGCTGTTTTTT.